This T cell receptor beta chain was identified in a study of shared clonotypes between healthy human individuals. This table comes from immunoSEQ multiplex PCR, and its TCRdb copy is limited to in-frame clones, with some not included. The top ten clones hold about 0.4% of a sample with fewer than 1.6 million clones, 98% of them seen once. Germline lookup yields CDR1 MNHNS and CDR2 SASEGT. Trimming took off 5 bases at V and 0 bases at J, with 3 bases between the two ends. The CDR3 is 12 residues long. The clonotype comes from a man between 25 and 39 years old in good health. The chain couples TRBV6-1 to TRBJ2-3, with D unclear. Sequences were obtained from naive CD4+ T cells sorted from blood. The subset denotes: CD45RA+ positively selected. The CDR3, as DNA: TGTGCCAGCAGTCATAGCACAGATACGCAGTATTTT. This encodes CASSHSTDTQYF.